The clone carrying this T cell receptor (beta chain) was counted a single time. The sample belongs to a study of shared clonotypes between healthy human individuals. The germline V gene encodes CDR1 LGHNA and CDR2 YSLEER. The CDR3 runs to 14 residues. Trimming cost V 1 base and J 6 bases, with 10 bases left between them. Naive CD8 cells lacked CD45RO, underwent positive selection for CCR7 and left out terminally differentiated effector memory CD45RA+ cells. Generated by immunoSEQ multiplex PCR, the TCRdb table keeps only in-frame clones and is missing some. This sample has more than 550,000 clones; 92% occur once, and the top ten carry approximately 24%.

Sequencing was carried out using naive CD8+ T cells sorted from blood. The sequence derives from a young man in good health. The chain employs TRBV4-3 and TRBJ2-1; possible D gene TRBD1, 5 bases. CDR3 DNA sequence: TGCGCCAGCAGCCAAGGGGTGGGGCCCAATGAGCAGTTCTTC. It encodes CASSQGVGPNEQFF.